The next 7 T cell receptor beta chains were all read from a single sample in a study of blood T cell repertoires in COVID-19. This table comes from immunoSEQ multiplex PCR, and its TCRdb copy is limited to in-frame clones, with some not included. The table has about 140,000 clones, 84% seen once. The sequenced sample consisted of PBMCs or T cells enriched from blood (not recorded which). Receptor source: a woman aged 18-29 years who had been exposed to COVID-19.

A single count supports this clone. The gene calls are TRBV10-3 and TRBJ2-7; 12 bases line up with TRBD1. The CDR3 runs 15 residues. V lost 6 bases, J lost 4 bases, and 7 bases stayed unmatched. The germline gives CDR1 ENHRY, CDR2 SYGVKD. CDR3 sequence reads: CAISGGTGGIYEQYF. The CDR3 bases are TGTGCCATCAGCGGTGGGACAGGGGGCATATACGAGCAGTACTTC.

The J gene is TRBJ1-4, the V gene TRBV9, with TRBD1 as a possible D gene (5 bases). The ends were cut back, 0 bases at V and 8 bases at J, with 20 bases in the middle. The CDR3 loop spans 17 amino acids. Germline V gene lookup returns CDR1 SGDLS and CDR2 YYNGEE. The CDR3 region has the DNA TGTGCCAGCAGCGTAGAGCTTACAGGACCCGGTCCGGAAAAACTGTTTTTT. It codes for CASSVELTGPGPEKLFF.

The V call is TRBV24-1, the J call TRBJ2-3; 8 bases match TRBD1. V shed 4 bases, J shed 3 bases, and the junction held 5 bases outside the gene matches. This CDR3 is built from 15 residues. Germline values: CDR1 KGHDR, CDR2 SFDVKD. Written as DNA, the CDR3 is TGTGCCACCAGTGAGCCCACAGGGGGGACAGATACGCAGTATTTT. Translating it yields CATSEPTGGTDTQYF.

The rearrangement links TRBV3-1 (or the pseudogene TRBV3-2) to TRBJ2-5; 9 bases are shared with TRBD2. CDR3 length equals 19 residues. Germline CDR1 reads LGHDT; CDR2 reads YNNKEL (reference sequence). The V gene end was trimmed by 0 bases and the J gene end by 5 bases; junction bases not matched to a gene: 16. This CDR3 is CASSQDRIAGAPSGETQYF. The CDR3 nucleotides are TGTGCCAGCAGCCAAGATAGGATAGCGGGAGCTCCCTCGGGGGAGACCCAGTACTTC.

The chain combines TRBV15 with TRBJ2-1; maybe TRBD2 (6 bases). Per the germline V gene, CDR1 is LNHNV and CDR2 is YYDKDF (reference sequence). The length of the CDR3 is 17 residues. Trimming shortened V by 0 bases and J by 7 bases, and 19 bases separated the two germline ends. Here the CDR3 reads CATSREGRVGGRNEQFF. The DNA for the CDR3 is TGTGCCACCAGCAGAGAAGGGAGAGTTGGGGGGAGGAATGAGCAGTTCTTC.

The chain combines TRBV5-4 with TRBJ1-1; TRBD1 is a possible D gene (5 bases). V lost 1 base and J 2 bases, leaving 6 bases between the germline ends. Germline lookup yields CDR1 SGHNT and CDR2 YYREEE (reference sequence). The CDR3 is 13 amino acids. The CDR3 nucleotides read TGTGCCAGCAGCTTGACAGGTAACACTGAAGCTTTCTTT. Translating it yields CASSLTGNTEAFF.

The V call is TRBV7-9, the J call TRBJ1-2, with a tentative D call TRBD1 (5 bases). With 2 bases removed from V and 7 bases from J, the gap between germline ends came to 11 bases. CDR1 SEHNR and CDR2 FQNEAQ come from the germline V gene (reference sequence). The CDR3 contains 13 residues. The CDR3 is CASSLQGQGGYTF. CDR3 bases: TGTGCCAGCAGCTTACAGGGTCAAGGTGGCTACACCTTC.